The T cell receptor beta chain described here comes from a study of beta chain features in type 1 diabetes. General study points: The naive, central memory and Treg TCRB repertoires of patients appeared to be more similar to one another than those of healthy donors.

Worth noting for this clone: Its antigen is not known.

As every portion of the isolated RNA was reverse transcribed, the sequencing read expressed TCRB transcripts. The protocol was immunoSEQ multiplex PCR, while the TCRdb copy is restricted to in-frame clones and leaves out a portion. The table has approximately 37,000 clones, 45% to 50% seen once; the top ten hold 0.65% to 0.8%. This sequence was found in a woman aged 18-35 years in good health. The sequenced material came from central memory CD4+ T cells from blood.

The CDR3 DNA reads as TGTGCCAGCAGCTCGCAGACTAGCGAGGGGTACAATGAGCAGTTCTTC. As protein: CASSSQTSEGYNEQFF. The V and J genes are TRBV7-2 and TRBJ2-1; 8 nucleotides match TRBD2. The CDR3 is 16 residues long. Germline V CDR1 and CDR2: SGHTA, FQGNSA. Trimming at V came to 4 bases and at J to 4 bases, leaving 9 bases not matched to a gene. Full variable domain (remainder filled in from reference TRBV7-2 and TRBJ2-1): GAGVSQSPSNKVTEKGKDVELRCDPISGHTALYWYRQSLGQGLEFLIYFQGNSAPDKSGLPSDRFSAERTGGSVSTLTIQRTQQEDSAVYLCASSSQTSEGYNEQFFGPGTRLTVL.